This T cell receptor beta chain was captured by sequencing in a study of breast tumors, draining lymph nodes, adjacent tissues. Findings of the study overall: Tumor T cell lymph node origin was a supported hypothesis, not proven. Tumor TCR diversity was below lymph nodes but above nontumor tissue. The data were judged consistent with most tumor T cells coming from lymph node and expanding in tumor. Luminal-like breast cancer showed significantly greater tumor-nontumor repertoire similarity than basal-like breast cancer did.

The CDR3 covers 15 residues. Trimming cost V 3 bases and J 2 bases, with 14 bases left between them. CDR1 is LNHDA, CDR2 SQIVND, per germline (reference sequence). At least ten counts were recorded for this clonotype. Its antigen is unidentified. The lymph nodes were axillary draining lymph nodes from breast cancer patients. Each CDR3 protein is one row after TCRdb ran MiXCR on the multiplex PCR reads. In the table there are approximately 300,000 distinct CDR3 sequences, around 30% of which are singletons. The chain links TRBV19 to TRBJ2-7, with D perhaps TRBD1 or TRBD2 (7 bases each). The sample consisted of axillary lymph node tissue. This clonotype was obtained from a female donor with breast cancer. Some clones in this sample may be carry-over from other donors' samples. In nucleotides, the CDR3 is TGTGCCAGTAGTATGGCAGGGGGAGGGACCTACGAGCAGTACTTC. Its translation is CASSMAGGGTYEQYF.